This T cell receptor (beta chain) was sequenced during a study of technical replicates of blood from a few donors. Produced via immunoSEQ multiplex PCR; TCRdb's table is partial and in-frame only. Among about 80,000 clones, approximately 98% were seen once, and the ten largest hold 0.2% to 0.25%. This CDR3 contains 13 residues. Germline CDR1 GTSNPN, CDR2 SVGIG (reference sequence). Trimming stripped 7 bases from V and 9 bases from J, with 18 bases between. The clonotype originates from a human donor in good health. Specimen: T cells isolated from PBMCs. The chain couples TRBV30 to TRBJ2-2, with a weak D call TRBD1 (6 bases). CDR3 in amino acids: CALKTGSYRELFF. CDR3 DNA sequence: TGTGCCTTGAAGACAGGATCCTACCGGGAGCTGTTTTTT.